A single sample gave rise to the 14 T cell receptor beta chains below, sequenced in a study of siplizumab effects on memory and regulatory T cells. Sequencing used immunoSEQ multiplex PCR; TCRdb keeps in-frame clones, though not all of them. The profile shows about 26,000 clones, 65% to 90% of them singletons. The sequencing input was memory CD4+ T cells sorted from blood. These TCRs come from a human donor in good health.

This rearrangement joins TRBV25-1 to TRBJ2-1, with D unresolved. Germline V gene lookup returns CDR1 MGHDK and CDR2 SYGVNS. Trimming left V 4 bases short and J 0 bases short, with 10 bases between. CDR3 length equals 15 residues. CDR3 region: CASSVGVSSYNEQFF. CDR3 nucleotides: TGTGCCAGCAGTGTCGGAGTCAGCTCCTACAATGAGCAGTTCTTC.

This chain uses TRBV7-6 with TRBJ2-7, with 8 positions matching TRBD1. The germline gives CDR1 SGHVS, CDR2 FNYEAQ. The CDR3 spans 14 residues. V dropped 5 bases and J dropped 3; count of bases not matched to a gene: 6. Written as DNA, the CDR3 is TGTGCCAGCAGCGGACAGGGTCGAGGCTACGAGCAGTACTTC. Residues: CASSGQGRGYEQYF.

The CDR3 nucleotides are TGTGCCATCAAATTCAGGGCCGAGAACACTGAAGCTTTCTTT. The encoded protein is CAIKFRAENTEAFF. V usage is TRBV10-3 and J usage is TRBJ1-1; weak D call: TRBD1 (5 bases). CDR1 ENHRY and CDR2 SYGVKD come from the germline V gene. The V end lost 7 bases, the J end lost 1 base, and 13 bases lay between the germline ends. CDR3 length: 14 amino acids.

The sample holds one count of this clone. J is TRBJ2-1 and V is TRBV6-5; 9 bases are shared with TRBD1. Looked up from germline, CDR1 is MNHEY and CDR2 is SVGAGI. The CDR3 sequence is 14 residues long. The trim removed 5 bases at V and 7 bases at J, leaving 6 bases unmatched. The CDR3 region is CASSGRDRVNEQFF. The CDR3 DNA sequence: TGTGCCAGCAGTGGCCGGGACAGGGTTAATGAGCAGTTCTTC.

This clone has just a few counts. The V call is TRBV7-8, the J call TRBJ1-1, with no clear D. This CDR3 has 15 residues. Germline V lookup: CDR1 SGHVS, CDR2 FQNEAQ. V was pared by 1 base and J by 4 bases, with 13 bases between. CDR3 amino acids: CASSLGQAISTEAFF. In DNA form, the CDR3 reads TGTGCCAGCAGCTTAGGTCAGGCTATTAGCACTGAAGCTTTCTTT.

This CDR3 reads CAWSRVFDYEQYF. The DNA of the CDR3 is TGTGCCTGGAGCAGAGTATTCGACTACGAGCAGTACTTC. J is TRBJ2-7 and V is TRBV30, with D unresolved. Trimming cost V 3 bases and J 3 bases, with 12 bases left between them. The CDR3 extends over 13 amino acids. The V gene's germline CDR1 is GTSNPN and CDR2 SVGIG (reference sequence).

In its sample, this clone was seen once. The V call is TRBV27, the J call TRBJ2-1; D possibly corresponds to TRBD2 (6 bases). The germline V gene has CDR1 MNHEY and CDR2 SMNVEV (reference sequence). CDR3 size: 17 residues. The V end was cut by 3 bases, the J end by 6 bases, with 21 bases between. The CDR3 DNA reads as TGTGCCAGCAGTTTTAAGTTTCCCGGGAGCTATGGCAATGAGCAGTTCTTC. It is translated as CASSFKFPGSYGNEQFF.

The chain has TRBV6-5 and TRBJ1-2; D unclear. This CDR3 is 13 amino acids long. V was trimmed by 2 bases and J by 8 bases, leaving 12 bases between them. Germline CDR1 is MNHEY and CDR2 is SVGAGI. CDR3 protein: CASSYREGSGYTF. CDR3 DNA: TGTGCCAGCAGTTACAGGGAGGGTAGCGGCTACACCTTC.

This clone was seen just once. The chain has TRBV28 and TRBJ1-1, with TRBD1 matching over 7 bases. Germline V gene sequence: CDR1 MDHEN, CDR2 SYDVKM. The CDR3 is 14 amino acids. The junction had 4 bases not matched to a gene; V was cut back by 5 bases and J by 1 base. CDR3 sequence reads: CASSQQGGNTEAFF. In nucleotides, the CDR3 is TGTGCCAGCAGTCAGCAGGGGGGGAACACTGAAGCTTTCTTT.

The chain uses TRBV11-2 and TRBJ2-7, with D possibly TRBD1 on 5 matching bases. CDR1 is SGHAT, CDR2 FQNNGV, per germline. Deletions cut 6 bases from V and 2 bases from J, with 8 bases between. The CDR3 is 12 residues long. This CDR3 is CASRQDTYEQYF. In DNA form, the CDR3 reads TGTGCCAGCAGGCAGGACACCTACGAGCAGTACTTC.

This chain joins TRBV7-3 and TRBJ2-2, with 8 nucleotides matching TRBD1. The CDR3 spans 14 residues. V lost 2 bases to trimming and J lost 7 bases; unmatched junction nucleotides: 3. The germline V gene encodes CDR1 SGHTA and CDR2 FQGTGA. Here the CDR3 DNA reads TGTGCCAGCAGCTTACAGGGGGCCTTCGGGGAGCTGTTTTTT. Its translation is CASSLQGAFGELFF.

V and J are TRBV28 and TRBJ2-7; 8 positions match TRBD1. The CDR3 extends over 15 amino acids. V was pared by 3 bases and J by 5 bases, with 9 bases of the junction left unmatched. CDR1 and CDR2 from the germline V gene are MDHEN and SYDVKM. CDR3 bases: TGTGCCAGCAGTTTGACAGGGGTGATTTCCGACGAGCAGTACTTC. This codes for CASSLTGVISDEQYF. Filled out from reference TRBV28 and TRBJ2-7, the complete variable domain reads DVKVTQSSRYLVKRTGEKVFLECVQDMDHENMFWYRQDPGLGLRLIYFSYDVKMKEKGDIPEGYSVSREKKERFSLILESASTNQTSMYLCASSLTGVISDEQYFGPGTRLTVT.

This sequence joins TRBV7-9 and TRBJ2-2, with no clear D. CDR1 SEHNR and CDR2 FQNEAQ come from the germline V gene (reference sequence). Between the trimmed V and J ends, which lost 5 bases and 2 bases, there was a span of 12 bases. CDR3 size: 15 residues. The DNA of the CDR3 is TGTGCCAGCAGCCCCCGGTCACTTAACACCGGGGAGCTGTTTTTT. Protein: CASSPRSLNTGELFF.

This clone occurred once. This chain joins TRBV5-1 and TRBJ1-5, with 7 bases aligning to TRBD1. J was trimmed by 4 bases and V by 4 bases; bases with no gene match: 5. CDR3 length: 14 amino acids. Germline V gene sequence: CDR1 SGHRS, CDR2 YFSETQ. DNA for the CDR3: TGCGCCAGCAGCACCGGGACAGAGAATCAGCCCCAGCATTTT. It is translated as CASSTGTENQPQHF.